The sequence of this TCR beta chain was determined in a study of cytomegalovirus exposure and HLA in healthy donors. PCR amplification relied on 60 Vbeta primers (plus 13 Jbeta primers). The data were produced by immunoSEQ multiplex PCR, yet TCRdb's version contains in-frame clones alone and is incomplete. The data contain fewer than 250,000 clones, about 80% of them singletons. This clone was detected only once. The source is a woman in her 50s in good health and CMV-seropositive. Sequencing was performed on PBMCs.

CDR3 nucleotide sequence: TGTGCCAGCAGTGCGGGTTGGGACAATGAGCAGTTCTTC. Residues: CASSAGWDNEQFF. The gene calls are TRBV2 and TRBJ2-1, with no clear D. The V end was cut by 4 bases, the J end by 5 bases, with 9 bases between. This CDR3 has 13 amino acids. Germline assignment: CDR1 SNHLY and CDR2 FYNNEI.